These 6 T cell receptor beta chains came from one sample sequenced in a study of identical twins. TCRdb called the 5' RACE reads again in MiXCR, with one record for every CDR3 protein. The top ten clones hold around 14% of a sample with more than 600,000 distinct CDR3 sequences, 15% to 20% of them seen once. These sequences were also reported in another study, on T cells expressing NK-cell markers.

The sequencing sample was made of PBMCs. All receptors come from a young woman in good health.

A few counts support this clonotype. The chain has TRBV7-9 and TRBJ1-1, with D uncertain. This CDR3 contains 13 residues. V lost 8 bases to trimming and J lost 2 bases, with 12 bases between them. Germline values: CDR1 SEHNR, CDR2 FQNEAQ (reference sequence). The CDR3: CASAPLINTEAFF. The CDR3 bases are TGTGCCAGCGCACCCCTGATCAACACTGAAGCTTTCTTT. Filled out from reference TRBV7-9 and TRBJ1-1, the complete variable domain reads DTGVSQNPRHKITKRGQNVTFRCDPISEHNRLYWYRQTLGQGPEFLTYFQNEAQLEKSRLLSDRFSAERPKGSFSTLEIQRTEQGDSAMYLCASAPLINTEAFFGQGTRLTVV.

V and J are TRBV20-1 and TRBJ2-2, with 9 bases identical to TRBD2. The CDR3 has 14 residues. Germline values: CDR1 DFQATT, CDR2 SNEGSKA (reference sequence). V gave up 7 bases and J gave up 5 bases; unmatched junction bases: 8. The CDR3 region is CSGPAGGRTGELFF. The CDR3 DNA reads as TGCAGTGGGCCAGCGGGGGGTCGTACCGGGGAGCTGTTTTTT.

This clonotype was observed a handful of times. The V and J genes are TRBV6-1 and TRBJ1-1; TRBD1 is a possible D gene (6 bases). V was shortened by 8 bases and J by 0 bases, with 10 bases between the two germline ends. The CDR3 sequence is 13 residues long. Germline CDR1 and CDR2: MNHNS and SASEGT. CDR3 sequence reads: CASPDRMNTEAFF. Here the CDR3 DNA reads TGTGCCAGCCCCGACAGGATGAACACTGAAGCTTTCTTT.

DNA for the CDR3: TGCAGTGCTAGACCGTGGGGGAGGGCCGCAGATACGCAGTATTTT. It translates to CSARPWGRAADTQYF. J is TRBJ2-3 and V is TRBV20-1; 7 positions match TRBD2. This CDR3 region has 15 residues. Germline V lookup: CDR1 DFQATT, CDR2 SNEGSKA (reference sequence). The V gene end was trimmed by 2 bases and the J gene end by 4 bases; junction bases not matched to a gene: 9.

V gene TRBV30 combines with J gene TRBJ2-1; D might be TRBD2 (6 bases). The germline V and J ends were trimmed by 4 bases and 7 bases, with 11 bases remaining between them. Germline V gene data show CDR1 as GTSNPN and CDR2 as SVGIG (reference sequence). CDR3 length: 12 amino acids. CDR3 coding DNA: TGTGCCTGGATGGGGGGACGGAATGAGCAGTTCTTC. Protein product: CAWMGGRNEQFF.

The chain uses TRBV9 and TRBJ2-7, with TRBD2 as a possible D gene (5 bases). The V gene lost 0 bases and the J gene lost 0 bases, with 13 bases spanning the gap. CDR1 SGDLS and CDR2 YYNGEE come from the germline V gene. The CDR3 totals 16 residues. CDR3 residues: CASSVGRGDYSYEQYF. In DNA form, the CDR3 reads TGTGCCAGCAGCGTAGGGCGTGGTGACTACTCCTACGAGCAGTACTTC.